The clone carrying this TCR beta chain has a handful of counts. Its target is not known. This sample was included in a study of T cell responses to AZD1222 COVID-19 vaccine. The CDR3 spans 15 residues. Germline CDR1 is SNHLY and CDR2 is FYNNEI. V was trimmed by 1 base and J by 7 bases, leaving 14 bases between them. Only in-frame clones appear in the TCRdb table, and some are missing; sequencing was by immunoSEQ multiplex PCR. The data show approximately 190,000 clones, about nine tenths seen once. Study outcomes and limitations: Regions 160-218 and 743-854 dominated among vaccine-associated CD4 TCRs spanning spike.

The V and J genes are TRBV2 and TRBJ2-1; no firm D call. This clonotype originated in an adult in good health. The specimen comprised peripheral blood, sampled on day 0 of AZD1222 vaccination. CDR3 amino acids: CASSEGGPRTNEQFF. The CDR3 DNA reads TGTGCCAGCAGTGAAGGTGGACCCCGAACGAATGAGCAGTTCTTC.